The clone carrying this TCR beta chain was seen just once. Antigen specificity is unknown. The data are from a study of Ad26.COV2.S vaccination and SARS-CoV-2 variants. Looking at the study overall: Enrolled in COV1001, the donor was in the Ad26.COV2.S trial arm, which received the vaccine. Dosing was one shot or two shots 56 days apart.

The treatment: some 20 received Ad26.COV2.S at low or high dose, single or two shots; five or six received placebo; per-sample allocation not given. Vaccine and placebo recipients were sampled on day 63 after the first injection. General observations from the study: Compared with placebo recipients, vaccine recipients had higher spike-specific TCR breadth. Non-spike TCR breadth was similar in vaccine and placebo recipients.

Assay: immunoSEQ multiplex PCR; the TCRdb copy retains only in-frame clones and omits some. Among 380,000 or so clones, around 82% were seen once, and the ten largest hold 7.4%. Trimming cost V 5 bases and J 3 bases, with 7 bases left between them. CDR3 length: 12 amino acids. CDR1 and CDR2 (germline): MNHEY, SMNVEV (reference sequence). This TCR was sampled from a person aged 18-65 years who received the Ad26.COV2.S COVID-19 vaccine or a placebo. The specimen was peripheral blood, collected in a trial of Ad26.COV2.S vaccine versus placebo. The chain couples TRBV27 to TRBJ1-2; TRBD1 is a possible D gene (5 bases). The CDR3 DNA reads TGTGCCAGCAGTGGGGCCCACTATGGCTACACCTTC. As protein: CASSGAHYGYTF.